This passage covers 9 T cell receptor beta chains from one sample sequenced in a study of graft-versus-host responses after intestinal transplantation. Data came from immunoSEQ multiplex PCR; TCRdb stores just in-frame clones and leaves some out. The repertoire includes tens of thousands of clones, approximately 91% of them detected once, and 0.34% sits in the top ten. No antigens are known for them. Sequenced material: unstimulated CD4+ T cells sorted from spleen or lymph node cells, taken before intestinal transplant. The receptors here all came from a human donor who received an intestinal transplant.

The chain links TRBV28 to TRBJ2-3; the match to TRBD2 covers 10 bases. This CDR3 comprises 16 residues. V shed 2 bases, J shed 5 bases, and the junction held 7 bases outside the gene matches. The germline gives CDR1 MDHEN, CDR2 SYDVKM. In nucleotides, the CDR3 is TGTGCCAGCAGTTTAGCTGCTAGCGGGGGCAGAGATACGCAGTATTTT. Encoded protein: CASSLAASGGRDTQYF.

J is TRBJ1-1 and V is TRBV18; D call uncertain. Germline loops: CDR1 KGHSH, CDR2 LQKENI. The length of the CDR3 is 14 residues. Trimming stripped 1 base from V and 0 bases from J, with 6 bases between. CDR3 sequence: CASSPHTMNTEAFF. DNA for the CDR3: TGTGCCAGCTCACCACACACCATGAACACTGAAGCTTTCTTT.

V is TRBV6-1 and J is TRBJ1-1; possible D gene TRBD1, 5 bases. This CDR3 spans 14 amino acids. V dropped 3 bases and J dropped 8 bases, with 16 bases sitting between them. CDR1 MNHNS and CDR2 SASEGT come from the germline V gene. In DNA form, the CDR3 reads TGTGCCAGCAGTGAGGCGGGACGCCTGGGGGAAGCTTTCTTT. It specifies CASSEAGRLGEAFF.

The chain combines TRBV28 with TRBJ2-7; 8 nucleotides align to TRBD1. Trimming at V came to 6 bases and at J to 2 bases, leaving 6 bases not matched to a gene. The CDR3 has 14 residues. Germline loops: CDR1 MDHEN, CDR2 SYDVKM. The CDR3 protein is CASSRDRRAYEQYF. CDR3 bases: TGTGCCAGCAGCCGGGACAGGCGCGCCTACGAGCAGTACTTC.

J is TRBJ2-7 and V is TRBV6-6; 7 nucleotides match TRBD1. The junction had 8 bases not matched to a gene; V was cut back by 5 bases and J by 7 bases. CDR1 is MNHNY and CDR2 is SVGAGI in the germline V gene (reference sequence). The length of the CDR3 is 13 residues. The CDR3 protein is CASSTRQGVEQYF. In DNA, the CDR3 is TGTGCCAGCAGTACGCGACAGGGCGTGGAGCAGTACTTC.

The genes are TRBV10-2 and TRBJ2-7; 8 bases fit TRBD1. The V gene end was trimmed by 6 bases and the J gene end by 0 bases; junction bases not matched to a gene: 1. This CDR3 has 13 amino acids. Germline CDR1 is WSHSY and CDR2 is SAAADI. In DNA form, the CDR3 reads TGCGCCAGCAGGGGGACAGGCTCCTACGAGCAGTACTTC. Its protein is CASRGTGSYEQYF.

This chain joins TRBV7-6 and TRBJ1-2; 8 bases align to TRBD1. CDR3 length: 15 residues. Germline V CDR1 and CDR2: SGHVS, FNYEAQ. V trimming: 2 bases; J trimming: 10 bases; junction bases outside the gene matches: 12. CDR3 protein: CASSLLDRDRRLYTF. The CDR3 DNA is TGTGCCAGCAGCTTACTGGACCGGGACAGGAGGCTCTACACCTTC.

CDR3 residues: CASIQGNGNTIYF. The CDR3 coding sequence is TGTGCCAGCATTCAGGGGAATGGAAACACCATATATTTT. The genes are TRBV2 and TRBJ1-3, with D possibly matching TRBD1 (6 bases). The V end was cut by 7 bases, the J end by 3 bases, with 10 bases between. Germline CDR1 is SNHLY and CDR2 is FYNNEI. CDR3 length equals 13 residues.

CDR3 protein: CASSVGVGSTADTQYF. The CDR3 DNA reads TGTGCCAGCAGCGTAGGGGTCGGGTCTACCGCAGATACGCAGTATTTT. This chain joins TRBV9 and TRBJ2-3; D remains unclear. The V end was cut by 0 bases, the J end by 4 bases, with 15 bases between. The CDR3 spans 16 residues. Looked up from germline, CDR1 is SGDLS and CDR2 is YYNGEE. The whole variable domain, filled in from reference TRBV9 and TRBJ2-3, reads DSGVTQTPKHLITATGQRVTLRCSPRSGDLSVYWYQQSLDQGLQFLIQYYNGEERAKGNILERFSAQQFPDLHSELNLSSLELGDSALYFCASSVGVGSTADTQYFGPGTRLTVL.